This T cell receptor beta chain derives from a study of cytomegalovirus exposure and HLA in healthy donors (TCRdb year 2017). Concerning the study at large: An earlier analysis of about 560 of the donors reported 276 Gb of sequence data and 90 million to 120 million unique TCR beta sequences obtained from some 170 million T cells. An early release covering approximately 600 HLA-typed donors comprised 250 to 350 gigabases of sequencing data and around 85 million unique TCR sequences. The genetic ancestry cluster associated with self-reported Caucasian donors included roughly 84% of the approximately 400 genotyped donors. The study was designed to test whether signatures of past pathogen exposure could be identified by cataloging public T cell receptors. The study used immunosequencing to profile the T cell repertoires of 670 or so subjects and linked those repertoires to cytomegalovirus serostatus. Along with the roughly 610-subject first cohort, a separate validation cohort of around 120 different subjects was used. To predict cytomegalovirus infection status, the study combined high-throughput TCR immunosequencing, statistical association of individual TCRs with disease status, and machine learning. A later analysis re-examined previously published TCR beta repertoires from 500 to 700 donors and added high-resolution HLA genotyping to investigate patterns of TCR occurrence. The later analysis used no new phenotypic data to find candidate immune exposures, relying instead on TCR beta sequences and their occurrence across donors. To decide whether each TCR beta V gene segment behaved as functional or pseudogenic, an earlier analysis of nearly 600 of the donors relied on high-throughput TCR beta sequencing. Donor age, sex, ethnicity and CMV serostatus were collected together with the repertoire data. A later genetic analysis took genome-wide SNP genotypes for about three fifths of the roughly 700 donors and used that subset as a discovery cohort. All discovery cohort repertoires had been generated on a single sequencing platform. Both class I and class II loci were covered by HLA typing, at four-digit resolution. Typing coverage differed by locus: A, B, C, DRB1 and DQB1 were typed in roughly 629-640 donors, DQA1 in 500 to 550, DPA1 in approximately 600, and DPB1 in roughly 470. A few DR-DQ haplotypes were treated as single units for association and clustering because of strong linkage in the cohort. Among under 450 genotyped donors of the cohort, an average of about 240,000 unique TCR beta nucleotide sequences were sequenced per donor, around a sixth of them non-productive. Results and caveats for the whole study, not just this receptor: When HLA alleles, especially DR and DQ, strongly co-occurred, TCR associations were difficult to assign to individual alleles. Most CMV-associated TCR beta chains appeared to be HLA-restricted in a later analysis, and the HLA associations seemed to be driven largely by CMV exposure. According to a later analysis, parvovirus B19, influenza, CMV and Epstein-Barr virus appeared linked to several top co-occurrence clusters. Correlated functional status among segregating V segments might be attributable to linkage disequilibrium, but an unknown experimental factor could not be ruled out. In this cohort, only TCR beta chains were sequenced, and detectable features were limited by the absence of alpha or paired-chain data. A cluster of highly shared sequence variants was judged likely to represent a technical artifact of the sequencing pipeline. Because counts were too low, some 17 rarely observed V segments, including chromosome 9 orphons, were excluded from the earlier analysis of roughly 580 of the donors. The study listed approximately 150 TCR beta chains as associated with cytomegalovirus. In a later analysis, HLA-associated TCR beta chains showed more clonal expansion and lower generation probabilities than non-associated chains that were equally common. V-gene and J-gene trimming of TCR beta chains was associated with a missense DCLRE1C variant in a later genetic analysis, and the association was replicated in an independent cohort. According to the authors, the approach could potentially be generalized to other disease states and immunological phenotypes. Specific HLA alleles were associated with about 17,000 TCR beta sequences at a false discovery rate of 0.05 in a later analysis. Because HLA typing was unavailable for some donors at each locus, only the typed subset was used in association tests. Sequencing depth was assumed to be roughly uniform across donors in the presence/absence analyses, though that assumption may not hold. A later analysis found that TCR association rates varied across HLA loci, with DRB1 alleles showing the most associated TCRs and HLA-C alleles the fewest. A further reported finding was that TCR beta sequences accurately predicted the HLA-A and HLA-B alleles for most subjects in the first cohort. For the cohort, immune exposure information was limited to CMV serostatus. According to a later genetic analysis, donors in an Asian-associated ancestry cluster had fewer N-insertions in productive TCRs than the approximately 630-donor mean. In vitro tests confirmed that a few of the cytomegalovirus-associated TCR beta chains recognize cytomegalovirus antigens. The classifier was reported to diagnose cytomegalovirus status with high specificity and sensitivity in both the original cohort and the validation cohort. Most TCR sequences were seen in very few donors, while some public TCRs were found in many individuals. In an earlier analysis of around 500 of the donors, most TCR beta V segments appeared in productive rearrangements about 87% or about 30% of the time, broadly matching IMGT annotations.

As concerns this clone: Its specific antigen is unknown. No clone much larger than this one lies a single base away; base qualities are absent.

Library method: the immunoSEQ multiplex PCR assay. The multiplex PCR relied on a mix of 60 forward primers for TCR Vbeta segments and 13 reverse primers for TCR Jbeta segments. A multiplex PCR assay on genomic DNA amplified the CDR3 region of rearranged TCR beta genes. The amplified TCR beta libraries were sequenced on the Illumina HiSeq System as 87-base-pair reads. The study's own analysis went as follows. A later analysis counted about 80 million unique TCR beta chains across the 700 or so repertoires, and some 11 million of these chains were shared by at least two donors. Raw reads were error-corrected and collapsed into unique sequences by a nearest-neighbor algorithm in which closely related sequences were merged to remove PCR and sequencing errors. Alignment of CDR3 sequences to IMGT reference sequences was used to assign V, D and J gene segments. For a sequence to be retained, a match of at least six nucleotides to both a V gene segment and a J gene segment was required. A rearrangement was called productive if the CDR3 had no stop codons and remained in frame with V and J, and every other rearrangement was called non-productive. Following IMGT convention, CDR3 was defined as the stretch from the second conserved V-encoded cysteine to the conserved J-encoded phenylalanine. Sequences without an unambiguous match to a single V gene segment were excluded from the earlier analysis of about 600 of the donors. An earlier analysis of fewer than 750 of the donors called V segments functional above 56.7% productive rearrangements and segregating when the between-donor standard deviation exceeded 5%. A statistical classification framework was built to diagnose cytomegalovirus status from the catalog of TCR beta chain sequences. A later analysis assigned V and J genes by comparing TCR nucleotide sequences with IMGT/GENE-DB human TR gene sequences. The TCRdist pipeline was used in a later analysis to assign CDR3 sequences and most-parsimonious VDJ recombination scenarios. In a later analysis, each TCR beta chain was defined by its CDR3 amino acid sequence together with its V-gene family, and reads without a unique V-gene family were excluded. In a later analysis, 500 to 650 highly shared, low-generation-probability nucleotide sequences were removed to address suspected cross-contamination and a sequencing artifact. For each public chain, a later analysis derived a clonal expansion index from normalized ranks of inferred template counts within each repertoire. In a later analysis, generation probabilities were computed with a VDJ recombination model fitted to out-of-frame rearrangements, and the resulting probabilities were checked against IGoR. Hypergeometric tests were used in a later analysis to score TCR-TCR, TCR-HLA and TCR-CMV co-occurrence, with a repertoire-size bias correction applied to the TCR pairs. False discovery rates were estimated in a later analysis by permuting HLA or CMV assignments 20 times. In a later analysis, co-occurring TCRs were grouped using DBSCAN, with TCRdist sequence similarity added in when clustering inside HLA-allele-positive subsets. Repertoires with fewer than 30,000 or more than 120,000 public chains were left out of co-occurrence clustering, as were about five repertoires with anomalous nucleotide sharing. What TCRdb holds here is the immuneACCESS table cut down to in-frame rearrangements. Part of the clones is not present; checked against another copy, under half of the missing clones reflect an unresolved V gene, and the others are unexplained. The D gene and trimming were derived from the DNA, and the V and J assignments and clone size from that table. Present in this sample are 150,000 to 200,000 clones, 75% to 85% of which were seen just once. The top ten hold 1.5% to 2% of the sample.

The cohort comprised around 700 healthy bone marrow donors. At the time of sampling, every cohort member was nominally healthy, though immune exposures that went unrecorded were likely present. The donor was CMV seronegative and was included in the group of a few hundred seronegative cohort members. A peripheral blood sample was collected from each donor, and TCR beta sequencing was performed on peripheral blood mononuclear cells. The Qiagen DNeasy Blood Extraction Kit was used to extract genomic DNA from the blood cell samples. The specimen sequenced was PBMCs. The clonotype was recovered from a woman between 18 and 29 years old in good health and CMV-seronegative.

The encoded CDR3 is CASRRGPGANVLTF. The nucleotide sequence reads as follows: TGTGCCAGCAGAAGGGGTCCTGGGGCCAACGTCCTGACTTTC. In this chain, TRBV6-1 is recombined with TRBJ2-6, with a weak D call of TRBD1 (5 bases match). The CDR3 goes from the cysteine to the phenylalanine over 14 residues. Only the CDR3 part of the read is kept: 42 bases, read in frame from the first base. CDR1 and CDR2, per the germline V gene, are MNHNS and SASEGT. V drops 6 bases and J drops 2 bases, leaving 8 bases in between.